This TCR beta chain was profiled in a study of blood T cell repertoires in COVID-19. The participants were between roughly 18 and 89 years old and came from some 25 US areas. Some clones are missing from TCRdb's copy, which holds only in-frame ones; the method was immunoSEQ multiplex PCR. The sample has over 250,000 clones; around 80% are singletons. J gave up 1 base and V 4 bases, and 6 bases lay outside the gene matches. The CDR3 extends over 16 amino acids. The germline gives CDR1 SGHVS, CDR2 FQNEAQ. Sequenced input: PBMCs or T cells enriched from blood (not recorded which). This chain joins TRBV7-8 and TRBJ1-1; 10 nucleotides line up with TRBD1. This TCR was sampled from a man aged 40-49 years who had been exposed to COVID-19. Here the CDR3 DNA reads TGTGCCAGCAGCTCGACAGGGGGCGCAGGGAACACTGAAGCTTTCTTT. Its translation is CASSSTGGAGNTEAFF.